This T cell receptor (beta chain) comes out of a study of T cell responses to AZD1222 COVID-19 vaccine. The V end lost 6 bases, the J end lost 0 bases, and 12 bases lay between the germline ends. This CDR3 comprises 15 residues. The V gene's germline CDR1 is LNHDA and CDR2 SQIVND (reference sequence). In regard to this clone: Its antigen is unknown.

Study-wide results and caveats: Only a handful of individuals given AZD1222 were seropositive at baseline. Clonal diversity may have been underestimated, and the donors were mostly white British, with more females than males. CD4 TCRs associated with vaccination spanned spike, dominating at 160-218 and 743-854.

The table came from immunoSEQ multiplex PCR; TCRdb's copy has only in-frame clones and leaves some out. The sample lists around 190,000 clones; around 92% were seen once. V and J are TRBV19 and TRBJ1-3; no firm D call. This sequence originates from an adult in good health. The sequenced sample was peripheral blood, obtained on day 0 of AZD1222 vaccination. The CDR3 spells CASRLGGPSGNTIYF. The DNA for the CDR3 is TGTGCCAGTAGGTTGGGAGGTCCCTCTGGAAACACCATATATTTT. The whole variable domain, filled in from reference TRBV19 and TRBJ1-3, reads DGGITQSPKYLFRKEGQNVTLSCEQNLNHDAMYWYRQDPGQGLRLIYYSQIVNDFQKGDIAEGYSVSREKKESFPLTVTSAQKNPTAFYLCASRLGGPSGNTIYFGEGSWLTVV.